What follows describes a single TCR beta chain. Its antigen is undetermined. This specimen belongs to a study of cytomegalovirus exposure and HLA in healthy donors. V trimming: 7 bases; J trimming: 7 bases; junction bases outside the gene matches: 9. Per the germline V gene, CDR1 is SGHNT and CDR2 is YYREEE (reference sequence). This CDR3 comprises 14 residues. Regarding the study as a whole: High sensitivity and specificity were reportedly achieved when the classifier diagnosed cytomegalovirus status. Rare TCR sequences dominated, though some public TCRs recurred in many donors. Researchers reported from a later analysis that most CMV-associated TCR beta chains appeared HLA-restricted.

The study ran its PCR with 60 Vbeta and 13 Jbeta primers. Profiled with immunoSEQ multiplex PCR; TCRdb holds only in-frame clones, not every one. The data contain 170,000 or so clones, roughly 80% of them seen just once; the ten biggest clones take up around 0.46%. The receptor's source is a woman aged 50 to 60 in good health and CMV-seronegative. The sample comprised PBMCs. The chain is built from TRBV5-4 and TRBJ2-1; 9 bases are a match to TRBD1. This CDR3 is CASYGTGNQNEQFF. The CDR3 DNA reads TGTGCCAGCTACGGGACAGGGAATCAGAATGAGCAGTTCTTC.